This T cell receptor beta chain was identified during a study of blood T cell repertoires in COVID-19. Study at large: The study drew acute and convalescent COVID-19 samples from the United States, Italy and Spain. PBMCs, B-cell-depleted T cells, or T cells were the source of the cDNA or gDNA that made up the material.

Authors' analysis steps: Amplification from reference gene primers served as the basis for estimated nucleated cell counts. The protocol was immunoSEQ multiplex PCR, while the TCRdb copy is restricted to in-frame clones and leaves out a portion. The V and J calls and the clone size are those of that table, but D and trimming were determined from the DNA. The repertoire holds approximately 21,000 clones, with about 90% as singletons. Unmatched junction bases numbered 9, after V lost 1 base and J lost 5 bases. Germline loops: CDR1 SGHAT, CDR2 FQNNGV. The length of the CDR3 is 16 residues. Sequenced sample: peripheral blood. The TCR comes from a woman of 80 years or more with active COVID-19. This chain links TRBV11-2 with TRBJ2-5, with 8 bases matching TRBD2. DNA of the CDR3: TGTGCCAGCAGCTTAGTTCGGGGGGGGAATTTGGAGACCCAGTACTTC. This gives the protein CASSLVRGGNLETQYF.